One and the same sample provided the 28 T cell receptor beta chains below, sequenced in a study of blood T cell repertoires in COVID-19. Some clones are missing from TCRdb's copy, which holds only in-frame ones; the method was immunoSEQ multiplex PCR. The repertoire holds 310,000 or so clones, with around 85% as singletons. Sequencing input: PBMCs or T cells enriched from blood (not recorded which). These TCRs come from a woman in her thirties or forties who had recovered from COVID-19.

The chain carries TRBV1 and TRBJ2-1; the table's D call TRBD2 went unverified against the DNA. TRBV1 is assigned pseudogene status. This CDR3 has 22 amino acids. CDR3 sequence: CTSSQSEGSGLAGGGSYNEQFF. The CDR3 DNA follows: TGCACCAGCAGCCAATCAGAAGGCAGTGGACTAGCGGGAGGGGGCTCCTACAATGAGCAGTTCTTC.

Written as DNA, the CDR3 is TGTGCCAGCAGTCGTCTTCTCATTCGGGACCAGCATTTT. Amino acid sequence: CASSRLLIRDQHF. The chain couples TRBV6-2 or TRBV6-3 to TRBJ1-5, with D uncertain. V lost 5 bases and J lost 12, with 17 bases in between. The CDR3 runs to 13 residues. Germline assignment: CDR1 MNHEY and CDR2 SVGEGT.

The chain employs TRBV24-1 and TRBJ2-5, with D possibly being TRBD1 (6 bases). Germline CDR1 and CDR2: KGHDR and SFDVKD. The CDR3 is 14 amino acids. V lost 11 bases, J lost 4 bases, and 19 bases lay in between. As DNA, the CDR3 is TGTGCCATCCCGGACAGACGTGTTAGAGAGACCCAGTACTTC. It translates to CAIPDRRVRETQYF.

The chain employs TRBV5-1 and TRBJ2-2; maybe TRBD1 (6 bases). In germline, CDR1 is SGHRS, CDR2 YFSETQ. V was cut by 9 bases and J by 0 bases, with 15 bases left in between. The CDR3 consists of 15 residues. The CDR3 loop is CATQSQGSNTGELFF. CDR3 DNA: TGCGCCACCCAATCACAGGGATCGAACACCGGGGAGCTGTTTTTT.

The chain carries TRBV5-3 and TRBJ2-6; TRBD2 aligns across 7 bases. TRBV5-3 carries the ORF label, with uncertain function. There are 17 residues in the CDR3. Trimming took 0 bases from V and 1 from J; bases not matched to a gene: 4. CDR3 nucleotides: TGTGCCAGAAGCTTGGGTCGGGAGGAGTCTGGGGCCAACGTCCTGACTTTC. Its protein product is CARSLGREESGANVLTF.

The chain is built from TRBV7-2 and TRBJ2-1; TRBD2 matches at 9 bases. This CDR3 is 15 amino acids long. V dropped 4 bases and J dropped 7; count of bases not matched to a gene: 8. Germline loops: CDR1 SGHTA, CDR2 FQGNSA. The CDR3 spells CASSSWTSETNEQFF. CDR3 coding DNA: TGTGCCAGCAGCTCCTGGACTAGCGAGACGAATGAGCAGTTCTTC.

The CDR3 bases are TGTGCCAGCTCACCACAACTCGACAGATCCTACAATGAGCAGTTCTTC. Translated, it gives CASSPQLDRSYNEQFF. This chain uses TRBV18 with TRBJ2-1; weak D call: TRBD1 (5 bases). This CDR3 has 16 amino acids. CDR1 and CDR2 (germline): KGHSH, LQKENI. Trimming stripped 1 base from V and 1 base from J, with 11 bases between. Using reference TRBV18 and TRBJ2-1 for the parts outside the CDR3, the full variable domain is NAGVMQNPRHLVRRRGQEARLRCSPMKGHSHVYWYRQLPEEGLKFMVYLQKENIIDESGMPKERFSAEFPKEGPSILRIQQVVRGDSAAYFCASSPQLDRSYNEQFFGPGTRLTVL.

V usage is TRBV19 and J usage is TRBJ2-2; 11 positions agree with TRBD2. Germline assignment: CDR1 LNHDA and CDR2 SQIVND (reference sequence). This CDR3 has 16 amino acids. After removal of 5 bases from V and 6 bases from J, the junction contained 8 bases not matched to a gene. The CDR3 sequence is CASSPRGSGRAGELFF. In DNA, the CDR3 is TGTGCCAGTAGTCCCCGGGGTAGCGGGAGGGCCGGGGAGCTGTTTTTT.

V gene TRBV7-2 combines with J gene TRBJ1-6; no clear D gene. The CDR3 is 13 amino acids. CDR1 and CDR2 from the germline V gene are SGHTA and FQGNSA. Trimming took 1 base from V and 8 from J, leaving 6 bases between them. The CDR3 DNA reads as TGTGCCAGCAGCTTAGGACAATATTCACCCCTCCACTTT. This gives the protein CASSLGQYSPLHF.

This clone was recorded a few times. This chain links TRBV24-1 with TRBJ1-5; D is perhaps TRBD1 (6 bases). The CDR3 runs to 17 residues. Germline V gives CDR1 KGHDR, CDR2 SFDVKD. Trimming stripped 6 bases from V and 5 bases from J, with 22 bases between. The chain's CDR3 is CATSSFYPGQTHQPQHF. The CDR3 DNA sequence: TGTGCCACCAGTTCCTTCTACCCTGGACAGACCCATCAGCCCCAGCATTTT.

This CDR3 reads CASSTRLAGVETQYF. The CDR3 DNA is TGTGCCAGCAGCACCCGACTAGCGGGAGTAGAGACCCAGTACTTC. The chain employs TRBV9 and TRBJ2-5; 12 bases line up with TRBD2. V lost 4 bases, J lost 4 bases, and 5 bases stayed unmatched. Germline loops: CDR1 SGDLS, CDR2 YYNGEE. The CDR3 sequence is 15 residues long.

This clone is a singleton in its sample. The chain joins TRBV28 to TRBJ2-3; D may be TRBD2 (5 bases). Germline V CDR1 and CDR2: MDHEN, SYDVKM. The CDR3 consists of 16 residues. Trimming stripped 11 bases from V and 0 bases from J, with 21 bases between. The CDR3 protein is CAAADSEEHSTDTQYF. The CDR3 nucleotides read TGTGCCGCTGCTGATTCGGAGGAGCATAGCACAGATACGCAGTATTTT. The variable domain in full, with the rest retrieved from reference TRBV28 and TRBJ2-3, is DVKVTQSSRYLVKRTGEKVFLECVQDMDHENMFWYRQDPGLGLRLIYFSYDVKMKEKGDIPEGYSVSREKKERFSLILESASTNQTSMYLCAAADSEEHSTDTQYFGPGTRLTVL.

In this sample, this clone turned up once. The J gene is TRBJ1-6, the V gene TRBV6-5; the match to TRBD1 covers 7 bases. This CDR3 spans 15 amino acids. J was trimmed by 7 bases and V by 2 bases; bases with no gene match: 5. Germline V CDR1 and CDR2: MNHEY, SVGAGI. The CDR3 coding sequence is TGTGCCAGCAGTTACGAGGGGGCGGGAAATTCACCCCTCCACTTT. Its translation is CASSYEGAGNSPLHF.

V usage is TRBV6-2 or TRBV6-3 and J usage is TRBJ2-7; D gene ambiguous. Germline CDR1 is MNHEY and CDR2 is SVGEGT. The V end lost 6 bases, the J end lost 3 bases, and 12 bases lay between the germline ends. This CDR3 spans 13 amino acids. The CDR3 DNA is TGTGCCAGCAGCCCTACCCCCTACTACGAGCAGTACTTC. This gives the protein CASSPTPYYEQYF.

The chain uses TRBV3-1 (or the pseudogene TRBV3-2) and TRBJ1-1; TRBD1 matches at 10 bases. The germline CDR1 and CDR2 sequences are LGHDT and YNNKEL (reference sequence). The CDR3 totals 13 residues. The V gene end was trimmed by 9 bases and the J gene end by 1 base; junction bases not matched to a gene: 2. The CDR3 sequence: CARRQGANTEAFF. The CDR3 DNA reads as TGTGCCAGAAGACAGGGGGCGAACACTGAAGCTTTCTTT.

This clone was recorded a few times. This sequence joins TRBV6-4 and TRBJ2-2; TRBD2 agrees at 12 bases. Germline-derived CDR1 and CDR2 are MRHNA and SNTAGT. The CDR3 length is 16 residues. Losses at the gene ends were 5 bases for V and 2 bases for J; bases not matched to a gene: 3. The CDR3 DNA sequence: TGTGCCAGCAGTAGACTAGCGGGAGATAACACCGGGGAGCTGTTTTTT. Protein sequence: CASSRLAGDNTGELFF.

The chain carries TRBV10-3 and TRBJ2-3, with TRBD2 identical over 7 bases. CDR1 and CDR2 (germline): ENHRY, SYGVKD. The V gene end was trimmed by 2 bases and the J gene end by 6 bases; junction bases not matched to a gene: 14. CDR3 length: 17 residues. The CDR3 DNA is TGTGCCATCAGTGAGAGGGTCGGGGCGGGAGCCACGGATACGCAGTATTTT. As protein: CAISERVGAGATDTQYF.

In its sample, this clone was seen once. J is TRBJ1-2 and V is TRBV6-5, with a weak D call TRBD1 (5 bases). This CDR3 region has 14 residues. V was trimmed by 5 bases and J by 5 bases, leaving 15 bases between them. Looked up from germline, CDR1 is MNHEY and CDR2 is SVGAGI. CDR3 residues: CASSRTGPPYGYTF. The CDR3 DNA sequence: TGTGCCAGCAGTCGCACAGGTCCCCCATATGGCTACACCTTC.

This chain links TRBV7-2 with TRBJ2-1; perhaps TRBD2 as D (6 bases). The germline V and J ends were trimmed by 5 bases and 10 bases, with 15 bases remaining between them. CDR3 length: 13 amino acids. CDR1 SGHTA and CDR2 FQGNSA come from the germline V gene. The CDR3 DNA sequence: TGTGCCAGCAGCACCAATAGCGGAGTGGAGCAGTTCTTC. Translating gives CASSTNSGVEQFF. The full variable domain, with the rest looked up from reference TRBV7-2 and TRBJ2-1, is GAGVSQSPSNKVTEKGKDVELRCDPISGHTALYWYRQSLGQGLEFLIYFQGNSAPDKSGLPSDRFSAERTGGSVSTLTIQRTQQEDSAVYLCASSTNSGVEQFFGPGTRLTVL.

This clone came up a few times. The gene calls are TRBV29-1 and TRBJ2-1, with 7 bases that match TRBD2. Germline CDR1 SQVTM, CDR2 ANQGSEA. The CDR3 sequence is 13 residues long. Germline trimming cut 7 bases from V and 12 bases from J; bases unmatched to any gene: 15. The chain's CDR3 is CSANRAGGSRQFF. The CDR3 DNA reads TGCAGCGCCAACCGAGCTGGCGGGAGTAGGCAGTTCTTC.

This chain joins TRBV9 and TRBJ2-7, with TRBD2 matching 12 bases. V was pared by 1 base and J by 6 bases, with 11 bases of the junction left unmatched. Germline V gene lookup returns CDR1 SGDLS and CDR2 YYNGEE. The CDR3 extends over 17 amino acids. CDR3 region: CASSVYPLAGGPGEQYF. CDR3 bases: TGTGCCAGCAGCGTATACCCTCTAGCGGGAGGGCCTGGCGAGCAGTACTTC.

In this sample, this clone turned up once. The CDR3 DNA sequence: TGTGCCACCAGCTCCCCGGACGACAGGGACGATACGCAGTATTTT. Amino acid sequence: CATSSPDDRDDTQYF. The V call is TRBV24-1, the J call TRBJ2-3; the match to TRBD1 covers 7 bases. CDR3 length: 15 residues. The V gene's germline CDR1 is KGHDR and CDR2 SFDVKD. Germline trimming cut 7 bases from V and 6 bases from J; bases unmatched to any gene: 12.

V and J are TRBV5-1 and TRBJ2-5, with D perhaps TRBD1 (5 bases). In germline, CDR1 is SGHRS, CDR2 YFSETQ. Trimming took 3 bases from V and 2 from J, leaving 14 bases between them. The CDR3 has 15 residues. CDR3 amino acids: CASSSGSTRQETQYF. CDR3 sequence (DNA): TGCGCCAGCAGCTCAGGGTCGACGAGGCAAGAGACCCAGTACTTC.

The chain combines TRBV18 with TRBJ1-4; D is unresolved. This CDR3 comprises 14 residues. CDR1 KGHSH and CDR2 LQKENI come from the germline V gene. Trimming stripped 2 bases from V and 4 bases from J, with 8 bases between. The CDR3 sequence is CASSPGGSNEKLFF. The DNA for the CDR3 is TGTGCCAGCTCACCAGGTGGCAGTAATGAAAAACTGTTTTTT.

This chain links TRBV7-9 with TRBJ2-3, with 12 bases aligning to TRBD2. The V gene's germline CDR1 is SEHNR and CDR2 FQNEAQ (reference sequence). V gave up 6 bases and J gave up 4 bases; unmatched junction bases: 5. There are 15 residues in the CDR3. The CDR3 spells CASRKTSGRADTQYF. Written as DNA, the CDR3 is TGTGCCAGCAGGAAGACTAGCGGGAGAGCAGATACGCAGTATTTT.

The chain uses TRBV11-3 and TRBJ2-7; D perhaps matches TRBD2 (6 bases). The CDR3 length is 14 residues. V was shortened by 5 bases and J by 1 base, with 12 bases between the two germline ends. Germline CDR1 is SGHNT and CDR2 is YENEEA. The CDR3 DNA reads TGTGCCAGCAGCCGGGACTCCGTTTCCTACGAGCAGTACTTC. It specifies CASSRDSVSYEQYF.

The chain combines TRBV21-1 with TRBJ1-2; the table gives TRBD1 as D, unverified against the DNA. TRBV21-1 is classified as a pseudogene. CDR3 size: 15 residues. CDR3 in amino acids: CASSTAGGPVRGYTF. The CDR3 nucleotides read TGTGCCAGCAGCACTGCAGGGGGCCCGGTACGGGGCTACACCTTC.

DNA of the CDR3: TGTGCCAGCTCACCAAATCCAGGTCAGAATCAGCCCCAGCATTTT. This sequence encodes CASSPNPGQNQPQHF. V and J are TRBV18 and TRBJ1-5; D is unresolved. Trimming shortened V by 2 bases and J by 4 bases, and 12 bases separated the two germline ends. The CDR3 covers 15 residues. Germline V gene sequence: CDR1 KGHSH, CDR2 LQKENI.